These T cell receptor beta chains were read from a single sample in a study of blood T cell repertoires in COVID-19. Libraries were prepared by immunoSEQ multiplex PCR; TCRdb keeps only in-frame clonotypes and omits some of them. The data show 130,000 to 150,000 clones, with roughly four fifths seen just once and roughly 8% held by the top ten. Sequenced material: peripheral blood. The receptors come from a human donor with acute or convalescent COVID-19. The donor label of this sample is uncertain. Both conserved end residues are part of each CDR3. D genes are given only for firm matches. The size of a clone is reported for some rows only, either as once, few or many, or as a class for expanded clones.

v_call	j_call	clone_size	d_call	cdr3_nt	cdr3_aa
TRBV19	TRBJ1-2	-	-	TGTGCCAGTAGTATGAGGAGGAACTATGGCTACACCTTC	CASSMRRNYGYTF
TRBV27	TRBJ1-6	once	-	TGTGCCAGCAGGCCGGAGGTCTATAATTCACCCCTCCACTTT	CASRPEVYNSPLHF
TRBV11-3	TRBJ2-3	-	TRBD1	TGTGCCAGCAGCTCAACAGGGGGCACAGATACGCAGTATTTT	CASSSTGGTDTQYF
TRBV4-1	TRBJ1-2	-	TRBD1	TGCGCCAGCAGCCAAGGGGACAGCGTTGATGGCTACACCTTC	CASSQGDSVDGYTF
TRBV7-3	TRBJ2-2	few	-	TGTGCCAGCAGCTTAAAGAGGACCGGGGAGCTGTTTTTT	CASSLKRTGELFF
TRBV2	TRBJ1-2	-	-	TGTGCCAGCTGGGGCATAGCTAACTATGGCTACACCTTC	CASWGIANYGYTF
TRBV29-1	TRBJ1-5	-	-	TGCAGCGTTAAAGAGGGGGGGGTAAGCAATCAGCCCCAGCATTTT	CSVKEGGVSNQPQHF
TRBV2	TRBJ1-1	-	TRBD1	TGTGCCAGCACCCCCGGGACAGTTAACACTGAAGCTTTCTTT	CASTPGTVNTEAFF
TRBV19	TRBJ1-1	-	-	TGTGCCAGTAGCCCCCAGACAGGTTCCACTGAAGCTTTCTTT	CASSPQTGSTEAFF
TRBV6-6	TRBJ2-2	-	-	TGTGCCAGCAGTTACGCAGAGAACACCGGGGAGCTGTTTTTT	CASSYAENTGELFF
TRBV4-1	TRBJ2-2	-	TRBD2	TGCGCCAGCAGCTTAGGACTAGCGGACACCGGGGAGCTGTTTTTT	CASSLGLADTGELFF
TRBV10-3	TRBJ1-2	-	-	TGTGCCATCAGTGAGGACAGGAGGTATGGCTACACCTTC	CAISEDRRYGYTF
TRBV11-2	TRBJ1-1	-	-	TGTGCCAGCAGCCCCAGCAGTTGGACAGCCAATGAAGCTTTCTTT	CASSPSSWTANEAFF
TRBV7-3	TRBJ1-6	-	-	TGTGCCAGCAGCTTAAGGGGGGGAGTGGTTTCACCCCTCCACTTT	CASSLRGGVVSPLHF
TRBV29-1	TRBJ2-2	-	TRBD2	TGCAGCGTTGAGTCCCGGGGGGGCGGAAACGGGGAGCTGTTTTTT	CSVESRGGGNGELFF
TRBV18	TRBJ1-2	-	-	TGTGCCAGCTCACCACAAGAGGGAGTTAACTATGGCTACACCTTC	CASSPQEGVNYGYTF
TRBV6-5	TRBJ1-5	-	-	TGTGCCAGCAGCCTAGGGGGGGTCAATCAGCCCCAGCATTTT	CASSLGGVNQPQHF
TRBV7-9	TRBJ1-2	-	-	TGTGCCAGCAGCCGTATTGGACAGTACTATGGCTACACCTTC	CASSRIGQYYGYTF
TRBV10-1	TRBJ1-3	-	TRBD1	TGCGCCAGCAGTGACGACAGGGAAGGTGGAAACACCATATATTTT	CASSDDREGGNTIYF
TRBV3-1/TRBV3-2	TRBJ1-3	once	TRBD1	TGTGCCAGCAGCCAAGATCGGACAGGGAAGGGAAACACCATATATTTT	CASSQDRTGKGNTIYF
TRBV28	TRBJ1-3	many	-	TGTGCCAGCAGTTTGGGACAAGCCTCTGGAAACACCATATATTTT	CASSLGQASGNTIYF
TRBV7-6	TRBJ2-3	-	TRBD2	TGTGCCAGCAGCTTCTTCCTAGCGGGGTCAGATACGCAGTATTTT	CASSFFLAGSDTQYF
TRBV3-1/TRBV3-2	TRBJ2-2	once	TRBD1	TGTGCCAGCAGCCATTTACAGGGGGCCGGGGAGCTGTTTTTT	CASSHLQGAGELFF
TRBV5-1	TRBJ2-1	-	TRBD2	TGCGCCAGCAGCTCCCTAGCGGGGGGGCTGGTTGAGCAGTTCTTC	CASSSLAGGLVEQFF
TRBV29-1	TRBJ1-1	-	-	TGCAGCGTTAGGAAATCGGGTATTGAAGCTTTCTTT	CSVRKSGIEAFF
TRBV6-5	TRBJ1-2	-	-	TGTGCCAGCAAGCCGGGACATGACTATGGCTACACCTTC	CASKPGHDYGYTF
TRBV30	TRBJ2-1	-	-	TGTGCCTGGAGTAGGGGTCAGGACGACAATGAGCAGTTCTTC	CAWSRGQDDNEQFF
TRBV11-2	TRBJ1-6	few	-	TGTGCCAGCAGCTTATCGGGGGATCCATTATCGGTGGGAAATTCACCCCTCCACTTT	CASSLSGDPLSVGNSPLHF
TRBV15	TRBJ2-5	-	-	TGTGCCACCAGCAGAGCTTTTGAGGATCTAGAGACCCAGTACTTC	CATSRAFEDLETQYF
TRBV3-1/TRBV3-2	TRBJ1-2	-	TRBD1	TGTGCCAGCAGCCCCCCTCCCGGGACAGGGGGCGCGGGCTACACCTTC	CASSPPPGTGGAGYTF
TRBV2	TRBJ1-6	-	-	TGTGCCAGCAGTGGGGGGCTCGCCAATAATTCACCCCTCCACTTT	CASSGGLANNSPLHF
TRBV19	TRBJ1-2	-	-	TGTGCCAGTAGTATCACAGGGACCTCAGCTAACTATGGCTACACCTTC	CASSITGTSANYGYTF
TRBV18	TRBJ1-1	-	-	TGTGCCAGCTCACCAGAAAGCGTCACTGAAGCTTTCTTT	CASSPESVTEAFF
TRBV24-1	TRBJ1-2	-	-	TGTGCCACCAGTGCCCCTCGAGGAGGCTACACCTTC	CATSAPRGGYTF
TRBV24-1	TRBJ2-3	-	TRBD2	TGTGCCACCAGTGATTTGATGCATGAGAGCGGGGCCACAGATACGCAGTATTTT	CATSDLMHESGATDTQYF
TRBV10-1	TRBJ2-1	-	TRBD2	TGCGCCAGCAGTGAGTCGGGAGCGGGGGGAGTCTCCTACAATGAGCAGTTCTTC	CASSESGAGGVSYNEQFF
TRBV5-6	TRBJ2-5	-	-	TGTGCCAGCAGTCCTACAGACCAAGAGACCCAGTACTTC	CASSPTDQETQYF
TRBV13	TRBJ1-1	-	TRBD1	TGTGCCAGCAGCTGGGGACAGGGGAACGCTGAAGCTTTCTTT	CASSWGQGNAEAFF
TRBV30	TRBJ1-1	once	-	TGTGCCTGGAGTGGACAGTTTGACGCTTTCTTT	CAWSGQFDAFF